This passage covers 25 T cell receptor beta chains from one sample sequenced in a study of T cell responses to AZD1222 COVID-19 vaccine. Clones were read by immunoSEQ multiplex PCR, and TCRdb kept only the in-frame ones, dropping some. Here the sample spans 150,000 to 200,000 clones, roughly 91% being singletons. Sequencing used peripheral blood, obtained on day 0 of AZD1222 vaccination. The source of these receptors is an adult in good health.

This clone came up once. The chain links TRBV19 to TRBJ1-2, with a weak D call TRBD1 (6 bases). The CDR3 covers 14 residues. CDR1 is LNHDA, CDR2 SQIVND, per germline (reference sequence). The V and J ends lost 0 bases and 6 bases respectively, with 11 bases between them. CDR3 residues: CASSIDSGVDGYTF. CDR3 in DNA: TGTGCCAGTAGTATAGATTCAGGGGTTGATGGCTACACCTTC.

This chain uses TRBV7-9 with TRBJ2-1; 8 bases line up with TRBD2. V lost 9 bases and J lost 4; bases outside the gene matches: 8. Germline values: CDR1 SEHNR, CDR2 FQNEAQ (reference sequence). The CDR3 is made up of 14 amino acids. CDR3 residues: CASQSGGPYNEQFF. In DNA, the CDR3 is TGTGCCAGTCAAAGCGGGGGACCTTACAATGAGCAGTTCTTC. Complete variable domain (other parts from reference TRBV7-9 and TRBJ2-1): DTGVSQNPRHKITKRGQNVTFRCDPISEHNRLYWYRQTLGQGPEFLTYFQNEAQLEKSRLLSDRFSAERPKGSFSTLEIQRTEQGDSAMYLCASQSGGPYNEQFFGPGTRLTVL.

A single count supports this clone. V and J are TRBV2 and TRBJ2-1; TRBD2 is a possible D gene (5 bases). CDR3 length equals 15 residues. Germline CDR1 and CDR2: SNHLY and FYNNEI. V was pared by 8 bases and J by 0 bases, with 14 bases between. The CDR3 here is CASRGGFSSYNEQFF. The CDR3 bases are TGTGCCAGCCGAGGAGGCTTCAGCTCCTACAATGAGCAGTTCTTC. Full variable domain (missing parts from reference TRBV2 and TRBJ2-1): EPEVTQTPSHQVTQMGQEVILRCVPISNHLYFYWYRQILGQKVEFLVSFYNNEISEKSEIFDDQFSVERPDGSNFTLKIRSTKLEDSAMYFCASRGGFSSYNEQFFGPGTRLTVL.

This chain links TRBV3-1 (or the pseudogene TRBV3-2) with TRBJ2-5, with a tentative D call TRBD1 (5 bases). V lost 0 bases and J 5 bases, leaving 7 bases between the germline ends. Germline lookup yields CDR1 LGHDT and CDR2 YNNKEL (reference sequence). This CDR3 is built from 13 residues. CDR3 bases: TGTGCCAGCAGCCAAGAGGGGCGTGAGACCCAGTACTTC. This sequence encodes CASSQEGRETQYF.

The genes are TRBV6-2 or TRBV6-3 and TRBJ2-7; possibly TRBD2 for D (6 bases). V dropped 0 bases and J dropped 0 bases, with 12 bases sitting between them. The germline V gene has CDR1 MNHEY and CDR2 SVGEGT. The length of the CDR3 is 16 residues. DNA for the CDR3: TGTGCCAGCAGTTACTCGGGGGGAACCCCCTCCTACGAGCAGTACTTC. Translating gives CASSYSGGTPSYEQYF.

This clone was observed a handful of times. Within the sample, other DNA sequences also encode this same CDR3. The chain joins TRBV19 to TRBJ2-2, with 9 bases fitting TRBD2. V lost 3 bases, J lost 4 bases, and 3 bases stayed unmatched. This CDR3 comprises 15 residues. Germline V gene data show CDR1 as LNHDA and CDR2 as SQIVND (reference sequence). CDR3 region: CASSILAGSTGELFF. CDR3 DNA: TGTGCCAGTAGTATCCTAGCGGGGAGCACCGGGGAGCTGTTTTTT.

CDR3 bases: TGTGCCAGCAGCTTAGTAAGTGTGGGACAGGGGTGGAACACTGAAGCTTTCTTT. Encoded protein: CASSLVSVGQGWNTEAFF. The rearrangement uses TRBV13 and TRBJ1-1; TRBD1 agrees at 10 bases. V lost 1 base and J lost 1; bases outside the gene matches: 9. Per germline, CDR1 PRHDT and CDR2 FYEKMQ (reference sequence). CDR3 length equals 18 residues.

Here the CDR3 DNA reads TGTGCCAGCAGCCGTGGACAGAGGAACACTGAAGCTTTCTTT. Amino acid sequence: CASSRGQRNTEAFF. This chain joins TRBV7-9 and TRBJ1-1; the D gene is possibly TRBD1 (6 bases). Germline assignment: CDR1 SEHNR and CDR2 FQNEAQ (reference sequence). Trimming left V 5 bases short and J 1 base short, with 11 bases between. The CDR3 consists of 14 residues.

The rearrangement uses TRBV9 and TRBJ2-1; 12 nucleotides match TRBD2. The V gene end was trimmed by 5 bases and the J gene end by 4 bases; junction bases not matched to a gene: 10. The germline CDR1 and CDR2 sequences are SGDLS and YYNGEE. The CDR3 has 17 residues. In DNA, the CDR3 is TGTGCCAGCAGTTTTAGGTCTAGCGGGGGGGTATACAATGAGCAGTTCTTC. Its translation is CASSFRSSGGVYNEQFF.

This chain connects TRBV1 to TRBJ1-1; the table calls TRBD1, which could not be checked here. TRBV1 is a recognized pseudogene. CDR3 length equals 19 residues. The CDR3 is CTSSREAADRAPLNTEAFF. The CDR3 region has the DNA TGCACCAGCAGCCGAGAGGCCGCGGACAGAGCCCCTCTGAACACTGAAGCTTTCTTT.

V is TRBV5-6 and J is TRBJ1-2; D remains unclear. V lost 3 bases, J lost 3 bases, and 18 bases lay in between. In germline, CDR1 is SGHDT, CDR2 YYEEEE. CDR3 length: 16 amino acids. As DNA, the CDR3 is TGTGCCAGCAGCTACCTATCTCACGGGTCGGACTATGGCTACACCTTC. Its translation is CASSYLSHGSDYGYTF.

This clone was recorded once. The chain employs TRBV19 and TRBJ2-7; 9 bases are a match to TRBD2. V was pared by 4 bases and J by 0 bases, with 1 base of the junction left unmatched. CDR3 length: 14 amino acids. The germline V gene encodes CDR1 LNHDA and CDR2 SQIVND (reference sequence). The CDR3 nucleotides are TGTGCCAGTAGTACTAGCGGGACCTCCTACGAGCAGTACTTC. It yields the protein CASSTSGTSYEQYF.

V usage is TRBV7-3 and J usage is TRBJ1-2; 8 bases are shared with TRBD1. The CDR3 is made up of 13 amino acids. The germline V gene encodes CDR1 SGHTA and CDR2 FQGTGA. Germline trimming cut 2 bases from V and 8 bases from J; bases unmatched to any gene: 4. Written as DNA, the CDR3 is TGTGCCAGCAGCTTAGGACAGGGCGGCGGCTACACCTTC. This translates into CASSLGQGGGYTF.

The chain joins TRBV2 to TRBJ1-1, with TRBD1 matching 10 bases. The trim removed 6 bases at V and 4 bases at J, leaving 5 bases unmatched. Germline CDR1 SNHLY, CDR2 FYNNEI. CDR3 length: 14 residues. The CDR3 reads CASSSDRGATEAFF. The CDR3 bases are TGTGCCAGCAGCTCGGACAGGGGGGCCACTGAAGCTTTCTTT. Complete variable domain (other parts from reference TRBV2 and TRBJ1-1): EPEVTQTPSHQVTQMGQEVILRCVPISNHLYFYWYRQILGQKVEFLVSFYNNEISEKSEIFDDQFSVERPDGSNFTLKIRSTKLEDSAMYFCASSSDRGATEAFFGQGTRLTVV.

The J gene is TRBJ1-1, the V gene TRBV7-8; D gene ambiguous. This CDR3 has 12 amino acids. V was pared by 5 bases and J by 8 bases, with 12 bases between. Germline V gene lookup returns CDR1 SGHVS and CDR2 FQNEAQ. The CDR3 coding sequence is TGTGCCAGCAGCCCTTACACGATAGAAGCTTTCTTT. Translating gives CASSPYTIEAFF. Filled out from reference TRBV7-8 and TRBJ1-1, the complete variable domain reads GAGVSQSPRYKVAKRGQDVALRCDPISGHVSLFWYQQALGQGPEFLTYFQNEAQLDKSGLPSDRFFAERPEGSVSTLKIQRTQQEDSAVYLCASSPYTIEAFFGQGTRLTVV.

The chain uses TRBV3-1 (or the pseudogene TRBV3-2) and TRBJ2-5; D remains unclear. The CDR3 consists of 12 residues. Trimming pared 1 base from V and 5 bases from J, leaving 5 bases between. Looked up from germline, CDR1 is LGHDT and CDR2 is YNNKEL (reference sequence). The CDR3: CASSQVAETQYF. CDR3 bases: TGTGCCAGCAGCCAAGTCGCCGAGACCCAGTACTTC.

The V and J genes are TRBV7-9 and TRBJ1-6, with TRBD1 matching 7 bases. From germline, CDR1 is SEHNR and CDR2 FQNEAQ (reference sequence). Unmatched junction bases numbered 6, after V lost 6 bases and J lost 7 bases. This CDR3 is 14 amino acids long. CDR3 loop: CASRRTGQNSPLHF. The CDR3 region has the DNA TGTGCCAGCAGACGGACAGGTCAGAATTCACCCCTCCACTTT.

The chain links TRBV18 to TRBJ1-4; unclear D gene. Germline CDR1 and CDR2: KGHSH and LQKENI. The CDR3 extends over 16 amino acids. The germline V and J ends were trimmed by 2 bases and 0 bases, with 10 bases remaining between them. The CDR3 sequence is CASSPFDPTTNEKLFF. CDR3 nucleotides: TGTGCCAGCTCACCATTCGACCCCACAACTAATGAAAAACTGTTTTTT.

The J gene is TRBJ1-2, the V gene TRBV12-3 or TRBV12-4; D is uncertain. V dropped 2 bases and J dropped 6 bases, with 10 bases sitting between them. This CDR3 has 13 residues. CDR3 nucleotide sequence: TGTGCCAGCAGTTTAAGTCTTAGTAATGGCTACACCTTC. This encodes CASSLSLSNGYTF.

Concerning this clone: One end of the junction is discordant with germline, which a read error may explain. The V gene is TRBV7-9, the J gene TRBJ2-4, with 9 bases that match TRBD2. CDR3 length: 11 amino acids. CDR1 and CDR2 (germline): SEHNR, FQNEAQ (reference sequence). CDR3 sequence: CASSLPSGMDF. The CDR3 coding sequence is TGTGCCAGCAGCCTCCCTAGCGGGATGGACTTC.

This chain joins TRBV19 and TRBJ1-1, with no clear D. There are 14 residues in the CDR3. In germline, CDR1 is LNHDA, CDR2 SQIVND (reference sequence). Deletions cut 6 bases from V and 0 bases from J, with 11 bases between. The CDR3 spells CASRTAGVNTEAFF. In DNA form, the CDR3 reads TGTGCCAGTAGAACCGCGGGAGTGAACACTGAAGCTTTCTTT.

This chain joins TRBV5-1 and TRBJ2-7; 8 bases fit TRBD2. This CDR3 contains 16 residues. The junction had 12 bases not matched to a gene; V was cut back by 0 bases and J by 7 bases. Germline V lookup: CDR1 SGHRS, CDR2 YFSETQ. CDR3 region: CASSLVPAGDSWEQYF. Here the CDR3 DNA reads TGCGCCAGCAGCTTGGTCCCAGCGGGAGATTCCTGGGAGCAGTACTTC.

This chain links TRBV10-3 with TRBJ2-7, with 8 nucleotides matching TRBD1. Trimming at V came to 5 bases and at J to 2 bases, leaving 5 bases not matched to a gene. Germline CDR1 reads ENHRY; CDR2 reads SYGVKD. CDR3 length equals 14 residues. The CDR3 protein is CAISIMTGAYEQYF. In DNA form, the CDR3 reads TGTGCCATCAGTATTATGACAGGGGCCTACGAGCAGTACTTC.

The chain joins TRBV9 to TRBJ2-7; D gene ambiguous. V shed 4 bases and J shed 0 bases, with 8 bases lying between them. Looked up from germline, CDR1 is SGDLS and CDR2 is YYNGEE. The CDR3 is made up of 13 amino acids. The CDR3 DNA follows: TGTGCCAGCAGCCCCCCCAGCTCCTACGAGCAGTACTTC. It yields the protein CASSPPSSYEQYF.

The genes are TRBV19 and TRBJ1-2; TRBD1 agrees at 7 bases. V dropped 5 bases and J dropped 2; count of bases not matched to a gene: 8. CDR3 length: 15 amino acids. Per the germline V gene, CDR1 is LNHDA and CDR2 is SQIVND (reference sequence). CDR3 region: CASSYVDRDNYGYTF. Here the CDR3 DNA reads TGTGCCAGTAGTTACGTTGACAGGGACAACTATGGCTACACCTTC.